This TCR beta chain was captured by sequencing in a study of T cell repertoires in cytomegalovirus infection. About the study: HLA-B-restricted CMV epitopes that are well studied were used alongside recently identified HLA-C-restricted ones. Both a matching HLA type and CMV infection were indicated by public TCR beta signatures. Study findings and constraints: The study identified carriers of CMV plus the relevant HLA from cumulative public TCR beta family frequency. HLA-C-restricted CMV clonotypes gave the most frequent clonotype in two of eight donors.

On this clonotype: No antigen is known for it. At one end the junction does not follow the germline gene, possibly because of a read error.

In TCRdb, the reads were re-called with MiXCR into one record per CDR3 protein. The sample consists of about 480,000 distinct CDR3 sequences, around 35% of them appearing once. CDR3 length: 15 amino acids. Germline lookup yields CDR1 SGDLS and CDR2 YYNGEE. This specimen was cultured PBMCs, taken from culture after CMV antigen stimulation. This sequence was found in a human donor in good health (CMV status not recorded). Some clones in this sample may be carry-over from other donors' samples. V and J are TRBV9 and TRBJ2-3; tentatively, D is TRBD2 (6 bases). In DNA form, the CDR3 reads TGTGCCAGTAGCGTAGGGCTAGCGTTTGGAGATACGCAGTATTTT. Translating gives CASSVGLAFGDTQYF.